These 2 T cell receptor beta chains came from one sample sequenced in a study of cytomegalovirus exposure and HLA in healthy donors. PCR involved 60 Vbeta and 13 Jbeta primers. The protocol was immunoSEQ multiplex PCR, while the TCRdb copy is restricted to in-frame clones and leaves out a portion. The data hold about 130,000 clones, with roughly 62% observed a single time. Sequencing input: PBMCs. Source of these receptors: a man under 40 in good health and CMV-seropositive.

The chain links TRBV6-5 to TRBJ2-2, with D possibly TRBD1 on 5 matching bases. Germline values: CDR1 MNHEY, CDR2 SVGAGI. V was shortened by 0 bases and J by 6 bases, with 14 bases between the two germline ends. This CDR3 is 16 amino acids long. CDR3: CASSYSSDSYSGELFF. The CDR3 nucleotides are TGTGCCAGCAGTTACTCGTCTGACAGCTATTCCGGGGAGCTGTTTTTT.

The rearrangement links TRBV5-4 to TRBJ2-3; D perhaps matches TRBD1 (6 bases). Per germline, CDR1 SGHNT and CDR2 YYREEE (reference sequence). V gave up 0 bases and J gave up 3 bases, with 8 bases separating them. There are 14 residues in the CDR3. This CDR3 is CASSLGGRTDTQYF. The CDR3 DNA is TGTGCCAGCAGCTTGGGGGGGCGAACAGATACGCAGTATTTT. Using reference TRBV5-4 and TRBJ2-3 for the parts outside the CDR3, the full variable domain is ETGVTQSPTHLIKTRGQQVTLRCSSQSGHNTVSWYQQALGQGPQFIFQYYREEENGRGNFPPRFSGLQFPNYSSELNVNALELDDSALYLCASSLGGRTDTQYFGPGTRLTVL.